These 10 T cell receptor beta chains were sequenced from one sample in a study of blood T cell repertoires in COVID-19. Assay: immunoSEQ multiplex PCR; the TCRdb copy retains only in-frame clones and omits some. The table has approximately 120,000 clones, roughly 85% seen once; the top ten hold less than 8.5%. The sequenced sample consisted of peripheral blood. The receptors stem from an elderly man with active or convalescent COVID-19.

This chain links TRBV18 with TRBJ2-1; the D is unclear. The germline V gene encodes CDR1 KGHSH and CDR2 LQKENI. Trimming stripped 4 bases from V and 6 bases from J, with 16 bases between. The CDR3 is 15 residues long. This chain's CDR3 is CASSLTQVSFNEQFF. In DNA form, the CDR3 reads TGTGCCAGCTCACTTACCCAGGTTTCTTTCAATGAGCAGTTCTTC.

The V and J genes are TRBV11-3 and TRBJ2-3; D perhaps matches TRBD1 (5 bases). Germline CDR1 is SGHNT and CDR2 is YENEEA. Trimming shortened V by 3 bases and J by 4 bases, and 8 bases separated the two germline ends. This CDR3 region has 13 residues. DNA of the CDR3: TGTGCCAGCAGCTTTCAGGGCTCAGATACGCAGTATTTT. As protein: CASSFQGSDTQYF.

The rearrangement uses TRBV6-1 and TRBJ1-1, with TRBD1 as a possible D gene (5 bases). Trimming stripped 3 bases from V and 10 bases from J, with 15 bases between. The germline V gene encodes CDR1 MNHNS and CDR2 SASEGT. The CDR3 runs to 13 residues. The CDR3 DNA reads as TGTGCCAGCAGTGAGGGGGAGGACACGCGAGCTTTCTTT. Protein: CASSEGEDTRAFF.

This rearrangement joins TRBV6-5 to TRBJ1-1, with TRBD1 as a possible D gene (6 bases). V lost 2 bases, J lost 0 bases, and 10 bases lay in between. There are 15 residues in the CDR3. From germline, CDR1 is MNHEY and CDR2 SVGAGI. The CDR3 coding sequence is TGTGCCAGCAGTTACCCGGGACAAATGAACACTGAAGCTTTCTTT. Protein: CASSYPGQMNTEAFF.

J is TRBJ1-2 and V is TRBV9, with 7 bases identical to TRBD1. The CDR3 totals 15 residues. After removal of 3 bases from V and 0 bases from J, the junction contained 5 bases not matched to a gene. Germline CDR1 reads SGDLS; CDR2 reads YYNGEE. The CDR3 DNA follows: TGTGCCAGCAGCGCGGGGACAGAGGCTAACTATGGCTACACCTTC. It encodes CASSAGTEANYGYTF.

The chain is built from TRBV5-4 and TRBJ1-4; 7 positions match TRBD1. V dropped 0 bases and J dropped 10; count of bases not matched to a gene: 12. The CDR3 sequence is 16 residues long. The V gene's germline CDR1 is SGHNT and CDR2 YYREEE (reference sequence). CDR3 protein: CASSLGVGTVEGKLFF. The CDR3 DNA is TGTGCCAGCAGCTTGGGTGTTGGGACAGTAGAGGGAAAACTGTTTTTT.

The rearrangement links TRBV5-1 to TRBJ1-3, with TRBD1 as a possible D gene (6 bases). The CDR3 contains 15 residues. Per the germline V gene, CDR1 is SGHRS and CDR2 is YFSETQ. V was shortened by 4 bases and J by 2 bases, with 13 bases between the two germline ends. CDR3 in amino acids: CASSTTGSTGNTIYF. The CDR3 DNA reads TGCGCCAGCAGCACCACAGGGTCCACTGGAAACACCATATATTTT.

The chain recombines TRBV5-6 with TRBJ2-5; D may be TRBD2 (5 bases). The germline CDR1 and CDR2 sequences are SGHDT and YYEEEE. Trimming took 4 bases from V and 5 from J, leaving 6 bases between them. CDR3 length: 11 residues. CDR3 residues: CASSTGETQYF. The CDR3 DNA reads as TGTGCCAGCAGCACGGGGGAGACCCAGTACTTC.

This clone was recorded once. This chain joins TRBV6-5 and TRBJ2-1, with 8 bases aligning to TRBD2. The germline V gene has CDR1 MNHEY and CDR2 SVGAGI. This CDR3 is 13 amino acids long. V shed 5 bases, J shed 6 bases, and the junction held 3 bases outside the gene matches. Written as DNA, the CDR3 is TGTGCCAGCAGTCACGGGACTAGCAATGAGCAGTTCTTC. Translation: CASSHGTSNEQFF.

The V call is TRBV7-9, the J call TRBJ2-5; 16 nucleotides agree with TRBD2. Germline V gene lookup returns CDR1 SEHNR and CDR2 FQNEAQ (reference sequence). The V segment lost 5 bases and the J segment 5 bases; nucleotides outside the gene matches: 11. The CDR3 sequence is 18 residues long. The CDR3 loop reads CASSRAGTSGGARETQYF. For the CDR3, the DNA is TGTGCCAGCAGCCGCGCCGGGACTAGCGGGGGGGCCCGGGAGACCCAGTACTTC.